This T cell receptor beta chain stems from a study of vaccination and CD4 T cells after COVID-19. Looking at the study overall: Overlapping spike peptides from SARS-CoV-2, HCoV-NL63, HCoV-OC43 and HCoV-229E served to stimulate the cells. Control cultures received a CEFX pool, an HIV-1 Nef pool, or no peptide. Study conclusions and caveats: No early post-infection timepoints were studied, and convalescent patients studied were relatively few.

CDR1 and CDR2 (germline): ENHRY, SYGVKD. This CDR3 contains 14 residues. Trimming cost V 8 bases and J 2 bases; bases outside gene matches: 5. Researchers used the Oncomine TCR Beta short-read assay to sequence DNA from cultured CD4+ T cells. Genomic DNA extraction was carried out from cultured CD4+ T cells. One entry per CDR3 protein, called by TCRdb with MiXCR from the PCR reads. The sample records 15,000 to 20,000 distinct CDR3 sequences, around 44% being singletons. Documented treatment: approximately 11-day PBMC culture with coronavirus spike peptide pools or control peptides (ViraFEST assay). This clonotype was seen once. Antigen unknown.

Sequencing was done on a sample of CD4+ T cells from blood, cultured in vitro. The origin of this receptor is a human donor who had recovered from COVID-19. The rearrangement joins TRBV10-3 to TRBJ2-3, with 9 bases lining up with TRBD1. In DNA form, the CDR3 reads TGTGCCATCCACCGGGACAGGGCCACAGATACGCAGTATTTT. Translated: CAIHRDRATDTQYF.